One and the same sample provided the 13 T cell receptor beta chains below, sequenced in a study of regulatory T cells in long-lasting Graves disease. Time point defined: newly diagnosed GD, antithyroid drugs for less than 3 months. Isolated PBMC RNA provided the starting material for the TCR library. Arm-PCR of CDR3 regions with iRepertoire HTBI primers generated TCR beta libraries. MiXCR was run by TCRdb on the multiplex PCR reads, yielding one entry per CDR3 protein. The repertoire holds 400,000 to 500,000 distinct CDR3 sequences, around 16% seen once, with about 8.3% in the top ten. The same sample was also studied in work on T cells in Graves' hyperthyroidism and ophthalmopathy.

Sample: peripheral blood mononuclear cells (PBMCs), taken at new diagnosis, from a patient treated with antithyroid drugs. These TCRs come from a woman aged 40-49 years with Graves disease.

To note about this clonotype: A far larger clone is a single base away, which makes a read error likely. This likely comes from a read error, as the CDR3 has no conserved phenylalanine or tryptophan at its end. The chain employs TRBV11-3 and TRBJ2-5, with 13 bases lining up with TRBD2. The CDR3 runs 18 residues. J gave up 5 bases and V 3 bases, and 12 bases lay outside the gene matches. The germline CDR1 and CDR2 sequences are SGHNT and YENEEA. CDR3 region: CASSFPRGGLAGRETQYS. CDR3 nucleotides: TGTGCCAGCAGCTTCCCCCGTGGGGGACTAGCGGGAAGGGAGACCCAGTACTCC.

J is TRBJ2-3 and V is TRBV27; possibly TRBD1 for D (6 bases). Trimming removed 6 bases from V and 2 bases from J, with 15 bases in between. The CDR3 loop spans 15 amino acids. In germline, CDR1 is MNHEY, CDR2 SMNVEV (reference sequence). CDR3 region: CASRLRGQITDTQYF. The DNA for the CDR3 is TGTGCCAGCAGGCTTAGAGGACAGATCACAGATACGCAGTATTTT.

This clonotype appeared a few times. The chain employs TRBV25-1 and TRBJ1-1; D gene ambiguous. Germline-derived CDR1 and CDR2 are MGHDK and SYGVNS. Trimming pared 3 bases from V and 4 bases from J, leaving 6 bases between. The CDR3 is 12 residues long. CDR3 loop: CASSEVPTEAFF. The CDR3 bases are TGTGCCAGCAGTGAGGTTCCCACTGAAGCTTTCTTT.

Only a few counts were recorded for this clonotype. The rearrangement uses TRBV13 and TRBJ2-1, with a weak D call TRBD1 (6 bases). Germline V gene data show CDR1 as PRHDT and CDR2 as FYEKMQ (reference sequence). The CDR3 is made up of 15 amino acids. Trimming stripped 0 bases from V and 4 bases from J, with 10 bases between. The CDR3 loop reads CASSLGRGQYNEQFF. The DNA for the CDR3 is TGTGCCAGCAGCTTAGGCCGTGGACAGTACAATGAGCAGTTCTTC.

This clonotype has at least ten counts. The chain uses TRBV11-2 and TRBJ2-7; the D is unclear. Deletions cut 8 bases from V and 4 bases from J, with 6 bases between. The CDR3 extends over 10 amino acids. Germline CDR1 is SGHAT and CDR2 is FQNNGV. In nucleotides, the CDR3 is TGTGCCAGCGGCCGATACGAGCAGTACTTC. It translates to CASGRYEQYF.

This clonotype came up many times. CDR3 sequence (DNA): TGTGCCAGCAGCAGGGGACAGGCGTACCAAGAGACCCAGTACTTC. It encodes CASSRGQAYQETQYF. V usage is TRBV7-3 and J usage is TRBJ2-5, with TRBD1 matching 8 bases. The CDR3 extends over 15 amino acids. CDR1 and CDR2 from the germline V gene are SGHTA and FQGTGA. V dropped 5 bases and J dropped 0; count of bases not matched to a gene: 5. The entire variable domain, with the rest obtained from reference TRBV7-3 and TRBJ2-5, is as follows: GAGVSQTPSNKVTEKGKYVELRCDPISGHTALYWYRQSLGQGPEFLIYFQGTGAADDSGLPNDRFFAVRPEGSVSTLKIQRTERGDSAVYLCASSRGQAYQETQYFGPGTRLLVL.

The chain couples TRBV6-2 or TRBV6-3 to TRBJ2-7; 7 nucleotides line up with TRBD1. Germline trimming cut 3 bases from V and 2 bases from J; bases unmatched to any gene: 7. The length of the CDR3 is 15 residues. The germline gives CDR1 MNHEY, CDR2 SVGEGT. The CDR3 DNA sequence: TGTGCCAGCAGTTATTGGGGACAGTCTACCTACGAGCAGTACTTC. Its translation is CASSYWGQSTYEQYF.

This clonotype was seen repeatedly, ten times or more. CDR3 sequence reads: CASSPGQGVSYGYTF. The DNA of the CDR3 is TGTGCCAGCAGTCCGGGACAGGGTGTTTCCTATGGCTACACCTTC. The chain carries TRBV11-2 and TRBJ1-2, with 9 bases matching TRBD1. The CDR3 runs 15 residues. Germline V lookup: CDR1 SGHAT, CDR2 FQNNGV. V trimming: 6 bases; J trimming: 4 bases; junction bases outside the gene matches: 9.

In its sample, this clonotype was seen many times. The chain combines TRBV13 with TRBJ2-3; TRBD2 matches at 11 bases. Germline loops: CDR1 PRHDT, CDR2 FYEKMQ (reference sequence). V was clipped by 0 bases and J by 0 bases; unmatched bases: 5. The CDR3 extends over 18 amino acids. CDR3 sequence reads: CASSLGLAGGPSTDTQYF. The CDR3, as DNA: TGTGCCAGCAGCTTAGGGCTAGCGGGAGGACCTAGCACAGATACGCAGTATTTT.

This clonotype was observed a handful of times. This chain connects TRBV5-1 to TRBJ1-1, with D unresolved. In germline, CDR1 is SGHRS, CDR2 YFSETQ. V shed 2 bases and J shed 0 bases, with 8 bases lying between them. The CDR3 is made up of 14 amino acids. CDR3 DNA sequence: TGCGCCAGCAGCTTCGACGGAATGAACACTGAAGCTTTCTTT. It specifies CASSFDGMNTEAFF.

On this clonotype itself: At one end, the junction sequence differs from germline, possibly due to a read error. The chain is built from TRBV11-3 and TRBJ2-1; D is perhaps TRBD2 (5 bases). The V gene's germline CDR1 is SGHNT and CDR2 YENEEA. The CDR3 loop spans 14 amino acids. The CDR3 region is CASGLEEGYNEQFF. CDR3 in DNA: TGTGCCAGCGGCTTGGAGGAAGGATACAATGAGCAGTTCTTC.

Comments on this clonotype: This sequence may be a read error, since a much larger clone differs from it by one base. This chain links TRBV12-3 or TRBV12-4 with TRBJ1-2; TRBD1 aligns across 7 bases. The CDR3 totals 16 residues. Losses at the gene ends were 6 bases for V and 4 bases for J; bases not matched to a gene: 14. This CDR3 is CASSQIRGAGGYGYTF. Here the CDR3 DNA reads TGTGCCAGCAGCCAAATCAGGGGAGCAGGGGGCTATGGCTACACCTTC.

Ten or more counts support this clonotype. V gene TRBV11-2 combines with J gene TRBJ1-5; TRBD1 might be the D (5 bases). This CDR3 comprises 13 residues. CDR1 SGHAT and CDR2 FQNNGV come from the germline V gene. V was shortened by 3 bases and J by 5 bases, with 8 bases between the two germline ends. DNA of the CDR3: TGTGCCAGCAGCTTCAGCAGGGATCAGCCCCAGCATTTT. Translated: CASSFSRDQPQHF.